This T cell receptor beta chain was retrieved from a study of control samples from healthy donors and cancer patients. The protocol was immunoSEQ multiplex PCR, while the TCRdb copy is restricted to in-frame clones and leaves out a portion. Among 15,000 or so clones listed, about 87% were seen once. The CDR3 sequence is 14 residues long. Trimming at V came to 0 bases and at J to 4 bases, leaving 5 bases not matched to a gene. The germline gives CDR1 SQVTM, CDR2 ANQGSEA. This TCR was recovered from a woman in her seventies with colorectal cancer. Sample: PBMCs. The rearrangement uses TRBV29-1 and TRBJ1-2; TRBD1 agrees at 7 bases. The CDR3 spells CSVEDRGGIYGYTF. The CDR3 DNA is TGCAGCGTTGAAGACAGGGGGGGAATCTATGGCTACACCTTC. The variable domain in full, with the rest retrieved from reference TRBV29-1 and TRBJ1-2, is SAVISQKPSRDICQRGTSLTIQCQVDSQVTMMFWYRQQPGQSLTLIATANQGSEATYESGFVIDKFPISRPNLTFSTLTVSNMSPEDSSIYLCSVEDRGGIYGYTFGSGTRLTVV.